Following are 22 T cell receptor beta chains from one sample sequenced in a study of PD-L1 blockade in urothelial cancer. Using immunoSEQ multiplex PCR, the repertoire was profiled, and TCRdb retains in-frame clones only, with some absent. The repertoire holds around 50,000 clones, with 70% to 85% as singletons. This sample's time point: peripheral blood 6 weeks after treatment start. The source material was PBMCs, sampled around atezolizumab (anti-PD-L1) treatment. The receptor source for this set is a man aged 50 to 59 with urothelial cancer.

V gene TRBV19 combines with J gene TRBJ2-1, with D perhaps TRBD2 (6 bases). Germline V gene data show CDR1 as LNHDA and CDR2 as SQIVND (reference sequence). Trimming removed 5 bases from V and 8 bases from J, with 22 bases in between. This CDR3 is built from 16 residues. CDR3 sequence: CASSFSTRTRGHEQFF. The DNA of the CDR3 is TGTGCCAGTAGTTTCTCGACTAGGACACGGGGCCATGAGCAGTTCTTC.

The chain links TRBV4-3 to TRBJ2-2, with TRBD2 matching over 9 bases. The V gene end was trimmed by 0 bases and the J gene end by 4 bases; junction bases not matched to a gene: 6. The germline gives CDR1 LGHNA, CDR2 YSLEER. The CDR3 is 17 residues long. DNA for the CDR3: TGCGCCAGCAGCCAAGAGGCGGGAGGGCCGATCACCGGGGAGCTGTTTTTT. This codes for CASSQEAGGPITGELFF.

This rearrangement joins TRBV9 to TRBJ2-5, with 7 bases identical to TRBD2. The junction had 13 bases not matched to a gene; V was cut back by 3 bases and J by 2 bases. Per germline, CDR1 SGDLS and CDR2 YYNGEE. This CDR3 is 17 amino acids long. The CDR3 DNA reads as TGTGCCAGCAGCGAGGGTTTAGGGAGGGACCTTCAAGAGACCCAGTACTTC. This translates into CASSEGLGRDLQETQYF.

The CDR3 bases are TGTGCCAGCAGCCCAGAGGCCGGCGGGGTATACATTCAGTACTTC. It is translated as CASSPEAGGVYIQYF. The chain recombines TRBV7-2 with TRBJ2-4, with D perhaps TRBD2 (6 bases). The germline V gene has CDR1 SGHTA and CDR2 FQGNSA. Trimming stripped 5 bases from V and 8 bases from J, with 19 bases between. This CDR3 spans 15 amino acids.

This chain links TRBV28 with TRBJ2-6, with 7 bases that match TRBD1. With V trimmed by 4 bases and J by 0 bases, 6 bases remained unmatched. The CDR3 consists of 17 residues. CDR1 and CDR2 from the germline V gene are MDHEN and SYDVKM. CDR3 protein: CASSSGQVASGANVLTF. The DNA of the CDR3 is TGTGCCAGCAGTTCCGGACAGGTAGCCTCTGGGGCCAACGTCCTGACTTTC.

Only a few counts were recorded for this clone. CDR3 DNA: TGTGCCATCAGACAGGGGGCGAATTCACCCCTCCACTTT. This gives the protein CAIRQGANSPLHF. The rearrangement uses TRBV10-3 and TRBJ1-6, with TRBD1 identical over 9 bases. This CDR3 has 13 residues. Losses at the gene ends were 6 bases for V and 7 bases for J; bases not matched to a gene: 1. In germline, CDR1 is ENHRY, CDR2 SYGVKD.

The chain joins TRBV19 to TRBJ2-7, with 8 positions matching TRBD1. CDR3 length: 15 amino acids. Per the germline V gene, CDR1 is LNHDA and CDR2 is SQIVND (reference sequence). Unmatched junction bases numbered 5, after V lost 4 bases and J lost 0 bases. CDR3 residues: CASSNRDRSSYEQYF. In DNA form, the CDR3 reads TGTGCCAGTAGTAACCGGGACAGGAGCTCCTACGAGCAGTACTTC.

A few counts support this clone. Different DNA sequences within this sample yield the same CDR3. The CDR3 protein is CASSLGLGANVLTF. The CDR3 DNA reads TGTGCCAGCAGCTTAGGTCTGGGGGCCAACGTCCTGACTTTC. V gene TRBV7-9 combines with J gene TRBJ2-6; D not resolved. Germline loops: CDR1 SEHNR, CDR2 FQNEAQ (reference sequence). CDR3 length: 14 amino acids. V lost 1 base and J 4 bases, leaving 5 bases between the germline ends.

The CDR3 spells CASSDPGPKEEQYF. The CDR3 DNA reads as TGCGCCAGCAGTGACCCAGGGCCCAAGGAAGAGCAGTACTTC. V and J are TRBV10-1 and TRBJ2-7, with D possibly matching TRBD1 (5 bases). Germline lookup yields CDR1 WNHNN and CDR2 SYGVQD (reference sequence). The CDR3 spans 14 residues. Between the trimmed V and J ends, which lost 3 bases and 7 bases, there was a span of 16 bases.

The gene calls are TRBV7-6 and TRBJ2-5, with D possibly TRBD1 on 5 matching bases. Trimming removed 5 bases from V and 5 bases from J, with 15 bases in between. Germline CDR1 and CDR2: SGHVS and FNYEAQ. The CDR3 loop spans 14 amino acids. The CDR3 spells CASSDRVGLETQYF. In DNA form, the CDR3 reads TGTGCCAGCAGCGACCGGGTGGGGCTTGAGACCCAGTACTTC.

This chain joins TRBV28 and TRBJ2-7, with TRBD2 as a possible D gene (5 bases). The CDR3 is 13 residues long. Germline loops: CDR1 MDHEN, CDR2 SYDVKM. V was pared by 7 bases and J by 2 bases, with 12 bases between. The CDR3 spells CASTSGRAYEQYF. CDR3 nucleotide sequence: TGTGCCAGCACGTCGGGGAGAGCCTACGAGCAGTACTTC.

J is TRBJ1-2 and V is TRBV28; D is uncertain. V was cut by 5 bases and J by 2 bases, with 12 bases left in between. This CDR3 is 14 amino acids long. CDR1 is MDHEN and CDR2 is SYDVKM in the germline V gene. CDR3 sequence (DNA): TGTGCCAGCAGTCCCCGGTTAGCCAACTATGGCTACACCTTC. Protein sequence: CASSPRLANYGYTF.

The chain couples TRBV28 to TRBJ2-7; 8 nucleotides match TRBD1. The germline V gene encodes CDR1 MDHEN and CDR2 SYDVKM. The CDR3 sequence is 17 residues long. J was trimmed by 7 bases and V by 2 bases; bases with no gene match: 16. CDR3 sequence reads: CASSLESGQGASWEQYF. The CDR3 coding sequence is TGTGCCAGCAGTTTAGAGTCCGGGCAGGGGGCTTCCTGGGAGCAGTACTTC. The full variable domain, in which reference TRBV28 and TRBJ2-7 provide the parts outside the CDR3, is DVKVTQSSRYLVKRTGEKVFLECVQDMDHENMFWYRQDPGLGLRLIYFSYDVKMKEKGDIPEGYSVSREKKERFSLILESASTNQTSMYLCASSLESGQGASWEQYFGPGTRLTVT.

The chain is built from TRBV9 and TRBJ1-3; 11 nucleotides agree with TRBD1. Trimming at V came to 5 bases and at J to 1 base, leaving 5 bases not matched to a gene. Germline lookup yields CDR1 SGDLS and CDR2 YYNGEE. The CDR3 has 16 residues. CDR3 sequence reads: CASSLGQGASGNTIYF. CDR3 coding DNA: TGTGCCAGCAGTCTCGGACAGGGGGCATCTGGAAACACCATATATTTT.

V gene TRBV6-5 combines with J gene TRBJ2-4; 7 nucleotides match TRBD2. CDR3 length: 14 amino acids. Germline assignment: CDR1 MNHEY and CDR2 SVGAGI. Losses at the gene ends were 8 bases for V and 0 bases for J; bases not matched to a gene: 4. The CDR3 DNA reads TGTGCCAGCCGGGAGGTGGGAGCCAAAAACATTCAGTACTTC. Its translation is CASREVGAKNIQYF.

The CDR3 here is CASSQLPGTNEQFF. Here the CDR3 DNA reads TGTGCCAGCTCCCAACTTCCTGGTACGAATGAGCAGTTCTTC. The J gene is TRBJ2-1, the V gene TRBV18; D gene ambiguous. Per the germline V gene, CDR1 is KGHSH and CDR2 is LQKENI. V lost 6 bases and J lost 7, with 16 bases in between. This CDR3 has 14 amino acids.

The chain has TRBV10-3 and TRBJ1-1; D not certain. The ends were cut back, 4 bases at V and 1 base at J, with 13 bases in the middle. The CDR3 runs to 15 residues. Germline values: CDR1 ENHRY, CDR2 SYGVKD. The CDR3 protein is CAISGTGLKNTEAFF. In nucleotides, the CDR3 is TGTGCCATCAGTGGAACTGGACTGAAGAACACTGAAGCTTTCTTT.

The genes are TRBV27 and TRBJ2-7; D is undetermined. The V gene's germline CDR1 is MNHEY and CDR2 SMNVEV (reference sequence). Trimming pared 3 bases from V and 6 bases from J, leaving 12 bases between. The CDR3 has 13 residues. Written as DNA, the CDR3 is TGTGCCAGCAGTTTCGTCCTAGGTCGCGAGCAGTACTTC. This gives the protein CASSFVLGREQYF.

This clone was seen a single time. V is TRBV2 and J is TRBJ1-2, with 8 bases lining up with TRBD1. J gave up 8 bases and V 8 bases, and 16 bases lay outside the gene matches. The CDR3 is made up of 15 amino acids. Germline CDR1 and CDR2: SNHLY and FYNNEI. The CDR3 loop reads CASSNFGTGTMGYTF. Here the CDR3 DNA reads TGTGCCAGCTCGAATTTTGGGACAGGCACTATGGGCTACACCTTC.

In the case of this clone: Germline and junction disagree at one end, which may indicate a read error. The CDR3 DNA follows: TGTGCTAGCAGCAAGGACAGGGGGCCCCCGAACACCGGGGAGCTGTTTTTT. Protein sequence: CASSKDRGPPNTGELFF. The J gene is TRBJ2-2, the V gene TRBV7-7; TRBD1 matches at 11 bases. CDR3 length: 17 residues. In germline, CDR1 is SSHAT, CDR2 FNYEAQ (reference sequence).

The chain couples TRBV7-9 to TRBJ2-1; D remains ambiguous. Germline lookup yields CDR1 SEHNR and CDR2 FQNEAQ (reference sequence). This CDR3 spans 12 amino acids. V lost 2 bases to trimming and J lost 8 bases, with 7 bases between them. The CDR3 nucleotides read TGTGCCAGCAGCTTAAGCGACTATGAGCAGTTCTTC. The encoded protein is CASSLSDYEQFF.

This chain uses TRBV7-8 with TRBJ2-1; 8 positions match TRBD2. CDR1 is SGHVS, CDR2 FQNEAQ, per germline. The CDR3 extends over 16 amino acids. J gave up 6 bases and V 1 base, and 8 bases lay outside the gene matches. The CDR3 DNA follows: TGTGCCAGCAGCTTAGGTCCCGGACTAGCCGGCAATGAGCAGTTCTTC. Its translation: CASSLGPGLAGNEQFF.